Listed here are 19 T cell receptor beta chains from one sample, sequenced in a study of blood T cell repertoires in COVID-19 (TCRdb year 2020). Library method: the immunoSEQ multiplex PCR assay. TCRdb re-hosts the immuneACCESS table, in-frame sequences only. Its copies lack some clones; in the studies checked, an unresolved V gene accounts for under half of them, and the cause for the rest is not known. The sample table holds 250,000 to 350,000 clones, of which about 88% were seen once. Around an eighth of the sample goes to the ten largest clones. Sequencing was done on a sample of peripheral blood. All receptors derive from a woman in her fifties or sixties with acute or convalescent COVID-19.

The CDR3: CASSLLGQGREKLFF. DNA for the CDR3: TGTGCCAGCAGTTTATTAGGGCAGGGGCGTGAAAAACTGTTTTTT. The chain has TRBV28 and TRBJ1-4; TRBD1 might be the D (6 bases). The germline V gene has CDR1 MDHEN and CDR2 SYDVKM. Trimming shortened V by 1 base and J by 7 bases, and 13 bases separated the two germline ends. This CDR3 spans 15 amino acids. The whole variable domain, filled in from reference TRBV28 and TRBJ1-4, reads DVKVTQSSRYLVKRTGEKVFLECVQDMDHENMFWYRQDPGLGLRLIYFSYDVKMKEKGDIPEGYSVSREKKERFSLILESASTNQTSMYLCASSLLGQGREKLFFGSGTQLSVL.

The chain combines TRBV30 with TRBJ1-5; D is undetermined. The V gene lost 0 bases and the J gene lost 6 bases, with 15 bases spanning the gap. CDR1 GTSNPN and CDR2 SVGIG come from the germline V gene (reference sequence). CDR3 length: 15 residues. This CDR3 is CAWSVQSALSQPQHF. As DNA, the CDR3 is TGTGCCTGGAGTGTACAGTCAGCCTTAAGTCAGCCCCAGCATTTT.

The J gene is TRBJ2-3, the V gene TRBV21-1; TRBD2, the table's D call, lacks a check against the DNA. TRBV21-1 is described as a pseudogene. CDR3 length: 16 amino acids. The chain's CDR3 is CASSPRGEDNTDTQYF. The CDR3 DNA sequence: TGTGCCAGCAGCCCTAGAGGGGAGGATAACACAGATACGCAGTATTTT.

The chain recombines TRBV9 with TRBJ1-2; D is perhaps TRBD1 (5 bases). V shed 0 bases and J shed 2 bases, with 8 bases lying between them. The length of the CDR3 is 14 residues. CDR1 is SGDLS and CDR2 is YYNGEE in the germline V gene. This chain's CDR3 is CASSVEAGNYGYTF. In DNA form, the CDR3 reads TGTGCCAGCAGCGTAGAAGCAGGGAACTATGGCTACACCTTC.

The chain uses TRBV24-1 and TRBJ1-2; TRBD1 is a possible D gene (6 bases). Germline V gives CDR1 KGHDR, CDR2 SFDVKD. The CDR3 sequence is 14 residues long. The germline V and J ends were trimmed by 4 bases and 4 bases, with 12 bases remaining between them. CDR3 sequence reads: CATSESGQSYGYTF. The CDR3 region has the DNA TGTGCCACCAGTGAATCCGGACAGAGCTATGGCTACACCTTC.

The chain recombines TRBV28 with TRBJ1-3, with D unresolved. Trimming cost V 4 bases and J 12 bases, with 7 bases left between them. Germline values: CDR1 MDHEN, CDR2 SYDVKM. The CDR3 is made up of 10 amino acids. CDR3 sequence: CASSSRDIYF. The DNA of the CDR3 is TGTGCCAGCAGTTCCCGGGACATATATTTT.

This clone was seen a few times. The gene calls are TRBV6-1 and TRBJ1-2, with a weak D call TRBD1 (5 bases). CDR3 length: 15 residues. The V and J ends lost 1 base and 8 bases respectively, with 17 bases between them. Germline values: CDR1 MNHNS, CDR2 SASEGT. CDR3 nucleotides: TGTGCCAGCAGTGAAGGGGAGGGGACGGTAAGGGGCTACACCTTC. Its protein product is CASSEGEGTVRGYTF.

The chain is built from TRBV15 and TRBJ1-5; no definite D call. CDR3 size: 15 residues. Germline CDR1 is LNHNV and CDR2 is YYDKDF (reference sequence). V shed 4 bases and J shed 3 bases, with 13 bases lying between them. The CDR3 sequence is CATSIGAGDNQPQHF. The CDR3 bases are TGTGCCACCAGCATCGGTGCCGGTGACAATCAGCCCCAGCATTTT.

The CDR3 loop is CASSWGDGTEAFF. DNA of the CDR3: TGCGCCAGCAGCTGGGGGGACGGCACTGAAGCTTTCTTT. The J gene is TRBJ1-1, the V gene TRBV5-1; D may be TRBD1 (5 bases). Per germline, CDR1 SGHRS and CDR2 YFSETQ. Trimming left V 3 bases short and J 4 bases short, with 10 bases between. The length of the CDR3 is 13 residues. The whole variable domain, filled in from reference TRBV5-1 and TRBJ1-1, reads KAGVTQTPRYLIKTRGQQVTLSCSPISGHRSVSWYQQTPGQGLQFLFEYFSETQRNKGNFPGRFSGRQFSNSRSEMNVSTLELGDSALYLCASSWGDGTEAFFGQGTRLTVV.

The chain links TRBV3-1 (or the pseudogene TRBV3-2) to TRBJ1-1, with TRBD1 identical over 10 bases. The germline V gene encodes CDR1 LGHDT and CDR2 YNNKEL (reference sequence). V gave up 3 bases and J gave up 4 bases; unmatched junction bases: 8. The CDR3 covers 16 residues. Here the CDR3 reads CASSQTPGQGSTEAFF. In DNA, the CDR3 is TGTGCCAGCAGCCAGACGCCGGGACAGGGGAGCACTGAAGCTTTCTTT.

This sequence joins TRBV5-5 and TRBJ2-4; possibly TRBD1 for D (5 bases). V was cut by 2 bases and J by 8 bases, with 14 bases left in between. CDR1 is SGHKS, CDR2 YYEKEE, per germline (reference sequence). This CDR3 has 14 amino acids. The CDR3, as DNA: TGTGCCAGCAGCTTACCCCTGTTAGGGGACATTCAGTACTTC. This sequence encodes CASSLPLLGDIQYF.

The V and J genes are TRBV3-1 (or the pseudogene TRBV3-2) and TRBJ1-6, with D possibly matching TRBD1 (5 bases). The V and J ends lost 4 bases and 9 bases respectively, with 22 bases between them. The CDR3 is 17 amino acids. Germline CDR1 is LGHDT and CDR2 is YNNKEL (reference sequence). DNA of the CDR3: TGTGCCAGCAGCCTAGGGGCCACCACCGGAACTGTTTCACCCCTCCACTTT. Its protein is CASSLGATTGTVSPLHF.

This clone was recorded only once. The chain is built from TRBV19 and TRBJ1-2; D is possibly TRBD1 (5 bases). The CDR3 runs to 15 residues. Germline CDR1 LNHDA, CDR2 SQIVND (reference sequence). V lost 1 base and J 8 bases, leaving 17 bases between the germline ends. The CDR3 sequence is CASSIARQGERGYTF. The CDR3 DNA reads TGTGCCAGTAGTATAGCCCGTCAGGGCGAGAGGGGCTACACCTTC.

This chain uses TRBV15 with TRBJ2-3; 7 positions match TRBD2. The CDR3 is 16 residues long. J was trimmed by 1 base and V by 6 bases; bases with no gene match: 10. Germline V CDR1 and CDR2: LNHNV, YYDKDF (reference sequence). CDR3 loop: CATRNGARGGTDTQYF. CDR3 DNA sequence: TGTGCCACCAGAAACGGAGCCCGGGGGGGCACAGATACGCAGTATTTT.

The CDR3 bases are TGTGCCAGCAGCCAAGATCTCGGCCAGGTTATAGGAGATACGCAGTATTTT. Protein product: CASSQDLGQVIGDTQYF. The chain is built from TRBV4-2 and TRBJ2-3; D not certain. Trimming took 0 bases from V and 5 from J, leaving 18 bases between them. CDR1 is LGHNA, CDR2 YNFKEQ, per germline. This CDR3 is 17 amino acids long.

The V gene is TRBV6-5, the J gene TRBJ2-3; 7 positions match TRBD2. Germline V CDR1 and CDR2: MNHEY, SVGAGI. Trimming removed 2 bases from V and 6 bases from J; junction bases left unmatched: 2. This CDR3 region has 13 residues. The CDR3 DNA sequence: TGTGCCAGCAGTTACGGCGGGAGTGATACGCAGTATTTT. Residues: CASSYGGSDTQYF.

This chain links TRBV10-3 with TRBJ2-1, with 11 bases that match TRBD2. The V and J ends lost 11 bases and 3 bases, in that order; junction bases with no gene match: 18. Germline values: CDR1 ENHRY, CDR2 SYGVKD. The CDR3 runs 18 residues. CDR3 nucleotide sequence: TGTGCCGCCTCGGACTTTTTTTCGACTAGCGGGGACTACAATGAGCAGTTCTTC. It yields the protein CAASDFFSTSGDYNEQFF.

Written as DNA, the CDR3 is TGTGCTAGTGGTTTGGTAACAGGGAGGGGGGAAAAACTGTTTTTT. Protein product: CASGLVTGRGEKLFF. The gene calls are TRBV12-5 and TRBJ1-4, with D perhaps TRBD1 (6 bases). From germline, CDR1 is LGHNT and CDR2 FRNRAP. Trimming took off 0 bases at V and 8 bases at J, with 13 bases between the two ends. CDR3 length: 15 residues.

The CDR3 DNA reads TGTGCCTGGAGTGAGCGGGGGACCTATAATTCACCCCTCCACTTT. As protein: CAWSERGTYNSPLHF. The chain has TRBV30 and TRBJ1-6; D is possibly TRBD1 (5 bases). The CDR3 loop spans 15 amino acids. The ends were cut back, 1 base at V and 2 bases at J, with 9 bases in the middle. Germline V gene data show CDR1 as GTSNPN and CDR2 as SVGIG (reference sequence).